This entry lists 18 T cell receptor beta chains sequenced from one sample in a study of shared clonotypes between healthy human individuals. Measured with immunoSEQ multiplex PCR; TCRdb has only the in-frame clones, and not every one. The table includes 2 million to 3 million clones, 90% to 95% detected once. The material sequenced was naive CD4+ T cells from PBMCs. Subset of the sample: CD45RA+ positively selected. The receptor set was obtained from a man aged 18 to 29 in good health. Some clones in this sample may be carry-over from other donors' samples.

The J gene is TRBJ1-5, the V gene TRBV19; D unclear. Germline V lookup: CDR1 LNHDA, CDR2 SQIVND (reference sequence). The V end was cut by 6 bases, the J end by 0 bases, with 15 bases between. This CDR3 has 16 residues. In DNA form, the CDR3 reads TGTGCCAGTAGCCCCGAGCAACCCTATAGCAATCAGCCCCAGCATTTT. Its protein is CASSPEQPYSNQPQHF.

The rearrangement links TRBV9 to TRBJ2-3; D is ambiguous. The CDR3 length is 15 residues. Trimming left V 3 bases short and J 0 bases short, with 11 bases between. Germline CDR1 is SGDLS and CDR2 is YYNGEE. CDR3 bases: TGTGCCAGCAGCGCCCCAGGCCCCAGCACAGATACGCAGTATTTT. Translating it yields CASSAPGPSTDTQYF.

The V gene is TRBV7-2, the J gene TRBJ2-7, with D possibly TRBD2 on 6 matching bases. The V gene lost 1 base and the J gene lost 6 bases, with 13 bases spanning the gap. This CDR3 spans 14 amino acids. The germline CDR1 and CDR2 sequences are SGHTA and FQGNSA. Written as DNA, the CDR3 is TGTGCCAGCAGCTTAGTTAGCGGCCCCCTCGAGCAGTACTTC. It is translated as CASSLVSGPLEQYF.

J is TRBJ1-4 and V is TRBV7-2; TRBD1 agrees at 7 bases. This CDR3 comprises 15 residues. With 1 base clipped from V and 5 bases from J, the junction kept 4 bases outside the gene matches. The germline gives CDR1 SGHTA, CDR2 FQGNSA. CDR3 sequence reads: CASSLEGTVNEKLFF. CDR3 DNA sequence: TGTGCCAGCAGCTTAGAGGGGACAGTAAATGAAAAACTGTTTTTT.

The genes are TRBV7-2 and TRBJ2-1, with no clear D. The CDR3 sequence is 12 residues long. Germline V lookup: CDR1 SGHTA, CDR2 FQGNSA. The germline V and J ends were trimmed by 4 bases and 10 bases, with 11 bases remaining between them. The CDR3 sequence: CASSSTTGEQFF. CDR3 nucleotides: TGTGCCAGCAGCTCGACGACTGGGGAGCAGTTCTTC.

This clone was detected only once. The chain is built from TRBV7-2 and TRBJ2-7, with 7 nucleotides matching TRBD2. CDR1 and CDR2 from the germline V gene are SGHTA and FQGNSA. Trimming removed 3 bases from V and 0 bases from J; junction bases left unmatched: 2. The CDR3 consists of 14 residues. The CDR3: CASSFAGASYEQYF. CDR3 DNA: TGTGCCAGCAGCTTTGCGGGAGCCTCCTACGAGCAGTACTTC.

This chain uses TRBV5-6 with TRBJ1-1; 7 positions agree with TRBD1. Unmatched junction bases numbered 14, after V lost 1 base and J lost 5 bases. The germline V gene has CDR1 SGHDT and CDR2 YYEEEE. The CDR3 runs 17 residues. The CDR3 spells CASSLFTGRGLPTEAFF. As DNA, the CDR3 is TGTGCCAGCAGCTTGTTTACGGGTAGGGGGCTGCCTACTGAAGCTTTCTTT.

The chain uses TRBV27 and TRBJ2-6; D is possibly TRBD2 (6 bases). The CDR3 has 14 residues. Trimming stripped 4 bases from V and 3 bases from J, with 7 bases between. The germline V gene has CDR1 MNHEY and CDR2 SMNVEV (reference sequence). CDR3 residues: CASSWGVGANVLTF. CDR3 nucleotide sequence: TGTGCCAGCAGTTGGGGGGTTGGGGCCAACGTCCTGACTTTC.

Points on this clone: Other DNA sequences within the sample encode an identical CDR3. The chain couples TRBV7-2 to TRBJ1-2; D call uncertain. This CDR3 is 12 amino acids long. Germline-derived CDR1 and CDR2 are SGHTA and FQGNSA. The V end was cut by 2 bases, the J end by 4 bases, with 5 bases between. CDR3 nucleotides: TGTGCCAGCAGCTTAAGTTCCTATGGCTACACCTTC. This codes for CASSLSSYGYTF. The whole variable domain, remainder taken from reference TRBV7-2 and TRBJ1-2, is GAGVSQSPSNKVTEKGKDVELRCDPISGHTALYWYRQSLGQGLEFLIYFQGNSAPDKSGLPSDRFSAERTGGSVSTLTIQRTQQEDSAVYLCASSLSSYGYTFGSGTRLTVV.

The V and J genes are TRBV7-9 and TRBJ1-1; no definite D call. The CDR3 runs to 16 residues. Trimming pared 2 bases from V and 4 bases from J, leaving 17 bases between. CDR1 is SEHNR, CDR2 FQNEAQ, per germline (reference sequence). CDR3 DNA: TGTGCCAGCAGCTTATACAACACTGGGCGGGGCACTGAAGCTTTCTTT. Translating it yields CASSLYNTGRGTEAFF.

The rearrangement links TRBV4-2 to TRBJ2-1, with 9 bases matching TRBD2. The germline CDR1 and CDR2 sequences are LGHNA and YNFKEQ. The ends lost 4 bases at V and 0 bases at J; junction bases unmatched: 10. The CDR3 contains 18 residues. CDR3 DNA sequence: TGTGCCAGCAGCCCCGGCGGTAGCGGGGGTAGCTCCTACAATGAGCAGTTCTTC. Translation: CASSPGGSGGSSYNEQFF.

Notes on this clone: Other DNA sequences within the sample encode an identical CDR3. The chain combines TRBV7-2 with TRBJ2-3, with unresolved D. CDR1 is SGHTA, CDR2 FQGNSA, per germline. Between the trimmed V and J ends, which lost 5 bases and 6 bases, there was a span of 6 bases. The CDR3 is 11 residues long. The CDR3 here is CASSRRDTQYF. Written as DNA, the CDR3 is TGTGCCAGCAGCCGCCGGGATACGCAGTATTTT. Complete variable domain (other parts from reference TRBV7-2 and TRBJ2-3): GAGVSQSPSNKVTEKGKDVELRCDPISGHTALYWYRQSLGQGLEFLIYFQGNSAPDKSGLPSDRFSAERTGGSVSTLTIQRTQQEDSAVYLCASSRRDTQYFGPGTRLTVL.

As to this clone: At one end, the junction sequence differs from germline, possibly due to a read error. The chain is built from TRBV18 and TRBJ1-2, with a possible D match to TRBD1 (6 bases). CDR1 KGHSH and CDR2 LQKENI come from the germline V gene. The CDR3 runs to 14 residues. CDR3 nucleotide sequence: TGTGTCAGCTCACCTACAGGGTCTGACTATGGCTACACCTTC. This encodes CVSSPTGSDYGYTF.

This chain connects TRBV2 to TRBJ2-7; D is uncertain. CDR1 SNHLY and CDR2 FYNNEI come from the germline V gene. The V gene lost 8 bases and the J gene lost 6 bases, with 11 bases spanning the gap. The CDR3 is 11 residues long. Written as DNA, the CDR3 is TGTGCCAGCCATGAAAGCAGCGAGCAGTACTTC. Translated: CASHESSEQYF.

This chain joins TRBV5-6 and TRBJ2-3; 9 positions match TRBD1. Trimming cost V 3 bases and J 4 bases; bases outside gene matches: 9. The CDR3 sequence is 16 residues long. From germline, CDR1 is SGHDT and CDR2 YYEEEE. CDR3 nucleotides: TGTGCCAGCAGCTCACCCGGGACAGGGACCCCAGATACGCAGTATTTT. It codes for CASSSPGTGTPDTQYF.

V and J are TRBV10-2 and TRBJ2-1, with 12 bases that match TRBD2. This CDR3 region has 13 residues. V was pared by 9 bases and J by 7 bases, with 4 bases of the junction left unmatched. In germline, CDR1 is WSHSY, CDR2 SAAADI. In DNA form, the CDR3 reads TGCGCCAGTCTAGCGGGAGGGTCAAATGAGCAGTTCTTC. Protein product: CASLAGGSNEQFF.

The chain employs TRBV7-2 and TRBJ2-4; D perhaps matches TRBD2 (6 bases). Trimming left V 4 bases short and J 0 bases short, with 10 bases between. Germline V gene lookup returns CDR1 SGHTA and CDR2 FQGNSA. This CDR3 is built from 15 residues. CDR3 amino acids: CASSYRERAKNIQYF. In DNA, the CDR3 is TGTGCCAGCAGCTACCGGGAGAGAGCCAAAAACATTCAGTACTTC.

This chain links TRBV27 with TRBJ2-1, with a weak D call TRBD2 (6 bases). This CDR3 contains 14 residues. In germline, CDR1 is MNHEY, CDR2 SMNVEV (reference sequence). The V and J ends lost 6 bases and 7 bases respectively, with 16 bases between them. This CDR3 is CASSRRSGENEQFF. As DNA, the CDR3 is TGTGCCAGCAGCCGACGGTCGGGGGAGAATGAGCAGTTCTTC.